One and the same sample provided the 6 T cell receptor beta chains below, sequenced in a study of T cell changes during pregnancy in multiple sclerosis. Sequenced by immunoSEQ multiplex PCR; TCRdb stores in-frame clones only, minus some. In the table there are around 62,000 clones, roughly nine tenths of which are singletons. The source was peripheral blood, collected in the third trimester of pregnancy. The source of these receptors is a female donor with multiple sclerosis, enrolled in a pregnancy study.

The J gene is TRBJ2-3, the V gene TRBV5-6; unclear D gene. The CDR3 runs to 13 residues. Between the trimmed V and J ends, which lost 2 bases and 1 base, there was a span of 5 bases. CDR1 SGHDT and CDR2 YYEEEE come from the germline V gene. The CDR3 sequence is CASSFRGTDTQYF. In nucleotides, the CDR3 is TGTGCCAGCAGCTTTAGAGGCACAGATACGCAGTATTTT.

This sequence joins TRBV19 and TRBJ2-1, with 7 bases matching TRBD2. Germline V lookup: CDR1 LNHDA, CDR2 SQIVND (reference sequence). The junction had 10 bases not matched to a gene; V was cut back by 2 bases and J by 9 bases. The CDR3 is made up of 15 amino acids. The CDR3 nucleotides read TGTGCCAGTAGTATACAGGGCGGGAGCTTCGGTGAGCAGTTCTTC. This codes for CASSIQGGSFGEQFF.

The chain's CDR3 is CASSTGVAGRYNEQFF. The CDR3, as DNA: TGTGCCAGCAGCACCGGGGTAGCGGGGAGATACAATGAGCAGTTCTTC. The chain has TRBV7-2 and TRBJ2-1; 8 bases map to TRBD2. Trimming at V came to 5 bases and at J to 4 bases, leaving 10 bases not matched to a gene. The CDR3 contains 16 residues. Germline CDR1 and CDR2: SGHTA and FQGNSA.

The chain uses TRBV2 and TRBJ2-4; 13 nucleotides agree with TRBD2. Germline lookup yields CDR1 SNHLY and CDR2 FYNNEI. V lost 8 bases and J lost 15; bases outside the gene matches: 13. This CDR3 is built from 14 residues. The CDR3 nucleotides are TGTGCCAGCTCACAACTAGCGGGGGGGCCGATGCTGTACTTC. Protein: CASSQLAGGPMLYF.

CDR3 region: CAWSRGGFIDEQFF. The DNA of the CDR3 is TGTGCCTGGAGTCGGGGGGGTTTTATCGATGAGCAGTTCTTC. V is TRBV30 and J is TRBJ2-1, with 8 positions matching TRBD2. The CDR3 spans 14 residues. J lost 8 bases, V lost 2 bases, and 8 bases had no gene match. Germline V gene lookup returns CDR1 GTSNPN and CDR2 SVGIG (reference sequence).

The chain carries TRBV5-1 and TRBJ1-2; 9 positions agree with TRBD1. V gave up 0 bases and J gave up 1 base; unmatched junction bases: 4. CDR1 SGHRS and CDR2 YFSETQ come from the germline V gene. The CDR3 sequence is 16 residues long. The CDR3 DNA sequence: TGCGCCAGCAGCTTGGAAGGACAGGGGAGTAACTATGGCTACACCTTC. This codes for CASSLEGQGSNYGYTF.